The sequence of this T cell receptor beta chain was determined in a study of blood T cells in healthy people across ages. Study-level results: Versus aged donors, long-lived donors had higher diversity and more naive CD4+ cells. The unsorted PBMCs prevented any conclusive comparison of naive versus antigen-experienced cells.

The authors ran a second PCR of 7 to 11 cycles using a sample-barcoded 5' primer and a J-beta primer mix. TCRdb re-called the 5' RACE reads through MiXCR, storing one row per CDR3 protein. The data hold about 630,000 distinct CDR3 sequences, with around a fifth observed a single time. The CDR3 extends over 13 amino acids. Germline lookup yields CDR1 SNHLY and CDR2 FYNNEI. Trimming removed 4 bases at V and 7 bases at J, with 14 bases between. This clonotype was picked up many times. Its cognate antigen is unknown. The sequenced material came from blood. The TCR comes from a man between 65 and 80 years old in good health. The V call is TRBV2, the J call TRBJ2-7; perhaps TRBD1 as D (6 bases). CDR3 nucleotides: TGTGCCAGCAGTGTTTATGGGGGCCGGGAGCAGTACTTC. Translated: CASSVYGGREQYF. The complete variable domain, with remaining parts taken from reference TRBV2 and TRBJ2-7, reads EPEVTQTPSHQVTQMGQEVILRCVPISNHLYFYWYRQILGQKVEFLVSFYNNEISEKSEIFDDQFSVERPDGSNFTLKIRSTKLEDSAMYFCASSVYGGREQYFGPGTRLTVT.